A selection of T cell receptor beta chains follows, all from one sample in a study of T cells in Graves' hyperthyroidism and ophthalmopathy. TCRdb redid the calling of the multiplex PCR reads with MiXCR, one entry per CDR3 protein. The table includes under 400,000 distinct CDR3 sequences, about 20% detected once. Sample: blood. The receptor source for this set is a woman aged 45-59 years with Graves' hyperthyroidism. CDR3s include the opening cysteine and the closing phenylalanine or tryptophan. D genes are given only for firm matches. The size of a clone is reported for some rows only, either as once, few or many, or as a class for expanded clones.

size	D	J	V	DNA	CDR3
NA	NA	TRBJ2-1	TRBV24-1	TGTGCCACCAGTGATGACGACAATGAGCAGTTCTTC	CATSDDDNEQFF
NA	TRBD2	TRBJ2-5	TRBV20-1	TGCAGTGCCGGGGGGGGGATTCAAGAGACCCAGTACTTC	CSAGGGIQETQYF
many	NA	TRBJ2-5	TRBV10-2	TGCGCCAGCAGGTGGACAGACCAAGAGACCCAGTACTTC	CASRWTDQETQYF
many	TRBD1	TRBJ1-3	TRBV30	TGTGCCTGGACTGACAGGGGAGGGTCTGGAAACACCATATATTTT	CAWTDRGGSGNTIYF
NA	NA	TRBJ2-3	TRBV12-3/TRBV12-4	TGTGCCAGCAGTTTATCGGCGGGTAGCACAGATACGCAGTATTTT	CASSLSAGSTDTQYF
few	NA	TRBJ1-1	TRBV19	TGTGCCAGTAGTATCGGCCTAAGCACTGAAGCTTTCTTT	CASSIGLSTEAFF
few	TRBD1	TRBJ1-2	TRBV2	TGTGGCAGCAGTGATGGGACAGGGGATGGCTACACCTTC	CGSSDGTGDGYTF
few	TRBD1	TRBJ2-3	TRBV7-9	TGTGCCAGCAGCTTAGTGACAGGGGAGGATACGCAGTATTTT	CASSLVTGEDTQYF
many	TRBD2	TRBJ2-3	TRBV28	TGTGCCAGCAGATCAATAAGGACTAGCGGCACAGATACGCAGTATTTT	CASRSIRTSGTDTQYF
many	NA	TRBJ2-1	TRBV20-1	TGCAGTGCTAGAGATTCGGGTGGTGGGGATGAGCAGTTCTTC	CSARDSGGGDEQFF
many	TRBD2	TRBJ2-7	TRBV7-2	TGTGCCAGCAGTTTGGGCGGGGGAGGCTACGAGCAGTACTTC	CASSLGGGGYEQYF
NA	TRBD2	TRBJ2-1	TRBV29-1	TGCAGCGTTCTCGTTAGCGGGGGGGGCTCCTACAATGAGCAGTTCTTC	CSVLVSGGGSYNEQFF
many	TRBD2	TRBJ2-5	TRBV11-3	TGTGCCAGCAGCCCCGGGGGGGTCCAAGAGACCCAGTACTTC	CASSPGGVQETQYF
many	TRBD2	TRBJ2-7	TRBV11-2	TGTGCCAGCAGCCCTATCGGGAGGATAGCGGGTAGGGTATACGAGCAGTACTTC	CASSPIGRIAGRVYEQYF
NA	TRBD2	TRBJ2-1	TRBV7-2	TGTGCCAGCAGCTCTCCTAGCGGGAGGGCCTATAGCTCCTACAATGAGCAGTTCTTC	CASSSPSGRAYSSYNEQFF
many	NA	TRBJ1-3	TRBV5-1	TGCGCCAGCAGCTTCGATGCGACTGAATCTGGAAACACCATATATTTT	CASSFDATESGNTIYF
NA	TRBD1	TRBJ1-5	TRBV2	TGTGCCAGCAGTTGGACAGGGTATAGCAATCAGCCCCAGCATTTT	CASSWTGYSNQPQHF
many	TRBD1	TRBJ2-5	TRBV15	TGTGCCACCAGCAGAGAGGACAGGATCCAAGAGACCCAGTACTTC	CATSREDRIQETQYF
many	NA	TRBJ1-4	TRBV2	TGTGCCAGCGGGCCCGGCGAAAAACTGTTTTTT	CASGPGEKLFF
NA	TRBD1	TRBJ1-2	TRBV27	TGTGCCAGCAGTCTTACGACAGGGGGAGGTAACTATGGCTACACCTTC	CASSLTTGGGNYGYTF
many	NA	TRBJ2-3	TRBV5-1	TGCGCCAGCAGCTTGATCGGGTTTCGCACAGATACGCAGTATTTT	CASSLIGFRTDTQYF
NA	NA	TRBJ2-1	TRBV20-1	TGCAGTGCTAGAACCTTGAGAGGGGACATTCCACTTTCCTACAATGAGCAGTTCTTC	CSARTLRGDIPLSYNEQFF
many	NA	TRBJ1-2	TRBV2	TGTGCCAGCACACTAAGGAGTCCTGGACAGCTCTTAGCTAACTATGGCTACACCTTC	CASTLRSPGQLLANYGYTF
many	TRBD2	TRBJ2-2	TRBV27	TGTGCCAGCACCGCGAGGAGCGGGGGGTCCGGGGAGCTGTTTTTT	CASTARSGGSGELFF
few	NA	TRBJ2-5	TRBV4-1	TGCGCCAGCAGCCAGAGAGGGCTTGTCGAAGAGACCCAGTACTTC	CASSQRGLVEETQYF
many	TRBD1	TRBJ1-1	TRBV20-1	TGCAGTGCTAGAAAGGGACAGATGAACACTGAAGCTTTCTTT	CSARKGQMNTEAFF
few	NA	TRBJ2-1	TRBV7-2	TGTGCCAGCAGCTTATATGGCGGGGAGCAGTTCTTC	CASSLYGGEQFF
few	NA	TRBJ2-1	TRBV5-1	TGCGCCAGCAGCTTGGCCGGGGTAGGGTATGAGCAGTTCTTC	CASSLAGVGYEQFF
many	TRBD1	TRBJ2-1	TRBV11-2	TGTGCCAGCATCCAATCGACCGGGACAGGGGGCTACAATGAGCAGTTCTTC	CASIQSTGTGGYNEQFF
NA	TRBD1	TRBJ1-2	TRBV6-1	TGTGCCAGCAGCAGACAGGGGGGAGTATATGGCTACACCTTC	CASSRQGGVYGYTF
few	NA	TRBJ2-5	TRBV5-5	TGTGCCAGCAGCTTAACACGCGACCAGTACTTC	CASSLTRDQYF
many	NA	TRBJ2-7	TRBV6-2/TRBV6-3	TGTGCCAGCAGTCATAGGGCCGAGCAGTACTTC	CASSHRAEQYF
few	NA	TRBJ1-1	TRBV3-1	TGTGCCAGCAGCCAAGGGCAGTACACTGAAGCTTTCTTT	CASSQGQYTEAFF
NA	TRBD2	TRBJ2-7	TRBV20-1	TGCAGTGCTAGTCGCGGGAGTAACGACGAGCAGTACTTC	CSASRGSNDEQYF
NA	NA	TRBJ1-5	TRBV20-1	TGCAGTGCTAGTATTTTCCGGGGGGCAGGTCAGCCCCAGCATTTT	CSASIFRGAGQPQHF
NA	NA	TRBJ2-2	TRBV12-3/TRBV12-4	TGTGCCAGCAGTTTTTACAGTTACGAGGGCATCAGCAGGGAGCTGTTTTTT	CASSFYSYEGISRELFF
NA	NA	TRBJ1-1	TRBV20-1	TGCAGTGCTAGAGTACTTTGGGAAGCACACACTGAAGCTTTCTTT	CSARVLWEAHTEAFF
NA	NA	TRBJ2-7	TRBV6-1	TGTGCCAGCAGCCCTGCCCGCGGGACAGAACCCTACGAGCAGTACTTC	CASSPARGTEPYEQYF
few	NA	TRBJ1-1	TRBV4-1	TGCGCCAGCACCGGGATGACGGGGGCTTTCTTT	CASTGMTGAFF
NA	NA	TRBJ1-3	TRBV19	TGTGCCAGTAGTACAAAGGACGGACCTGGACACACCATATATTTT	CASSTKDGPGHTIYF
few	NA	TRBJ2-5	TRBV6-1	TGTGCCAGCAGGCCGACAGGACGGGGAGAGACCCAGTACTTC	CASRPTGRGETQYF
many	TRBD2	TRBJ2-1	TRBV2	TGTGCCAGCACGGCGCGGCTAGCGGACAATGAGCAGTTCTTC	CASTARLADNEQFF
NA	TRBD2	TRBJ2-3	TRBV7-9	TGTGCCAGCAGCCCTCTAGCGGGGTTAACAGATACGCAGTATTTT	CASSPLAGLTDTQYF
many	NA	TRBJ2-7	TRBV2	TGTGCCAGCAGTGAAGCGCTTCAAGACGAGCAGTACTTC	CASSEALQDEQYF
few	NA	TRBJ1-4	TRBV10-3	TGTGCCATCAGTGAACGAGGTGATGAAAAACTGTTTTTT	CAISERGDEKLFF
few	NA	TRBJ2-1	TRBV28	TGTGCCAGCAGGATGAGGGGTAATGAGCAGTTCTTC	CASRMRGNEQFF